Below, one TCR beta chain is given with its context. The entry originates in a study of blood T cells in healthy people across ages. Looking at the study overall: Template switching recovered approximately one barcoded beta molecule for every two T cells.

With 0 bases removed from V and 8 bases from J, the gap between germline ends came to 22 bases. Germline CDR1 is LGHDT and CDR2 is YNNKEL (reference sequence). CDR3 size: 17 residues. A sample-barcoded 5' primer and a J-beta primer mix were used in a second PCR of roughly 6 to 12 cycles. MiXCR, applied by TCRdb to the 5' RACE reads, yields one record per CDR3 protein. The sample contains more than 1,400,000 distinct CDR3 sequences, around two fifths of which appear only once. The specimen was blood. The V call is TRBV3-1, the J call TRBJ1-2, with D tentatively TRBD1 (6 bases). This TCR derives from a woman younger than 35 in good health. This chain's CDR3 is CASSQESGHFNQRGYTF. In DNA, the CDR3 is TGTGCCAGCAGCCAAGAGTCGGGACACTTCAACCAGCGGGGCTACACCTTC.